Below, 32 T cell receptor beta chains from the same sample are listed, as sequenced in a study of regulatory T cells in long-lasting Graves disease (dated by TCRdb to the early 2020s). Library preparation employed multiplex PCR. Sequencing relied on an Illumina HiSeq 4000. iRepertoire HTBI primers and Arm-PCR amplification of CDR3 regions were used to construct TCR beta libraries. TCRdb reanalyzed the raw reads on its own, using fastp at Q25 for trimming and MiXCR for clone calling, and kept in-frame beta chains. CDR3 protein duplicates are merged, each entry listing the most common genes and DNA. The table for this sample lists hundreds of thousands of distinct CDR3 sequences; around 15% of them were counted only once. 18% of the sample lies in the top ten. What this sample's time point label stands for: newly diagnosed GD, antithyroid drugs for less than 3 months. For both TCR sequencing and RNA sequencing, RNA was extracted from PBMCs in TRIzol.

The same data also went into a second study, on T cells in Graves' hyperthyroidism and ophthalmopathy.

Sequencing was performed on peripheral blood mononuclear cells (PBMCs), taken at new diagnosis, from a patient treated with antithyroid drugs. These receptors were collected from a woman younger than 45 with Graves disease. Donor details come from another sample of the same person, matched by shared clones.

V is TRBV3-1 and J is TRBJ1-5; possible D gene TRBD1, 6 bases. CDR1 is LGHDT and CDR2 is YNNKEL in the germline V gene (reference sequence). The germline V and J ends were trimmed by 0 bases and 0 bases, with 6 bases remaining between them. CDR3 length: 15 residues. CDR3 loop: CASSQEQGSNQPQHF. Written as DNA, the CDR3 is TGTGCCAGCAGCCAAGAACAGGGTAGCAATCAGCCCCAGCATTTT.

This clonotype came up many times. This chain uses TRBV20-1 with TRBJ2-7; TRBD1 might be the D (5 bases). V was shortened by 1 base and J by 1 base, with 14 bases between the two germline ends. Germline V gene data show CDR1 as DFQATT and CDR2 as SNEGSKA (reference sequence). This CDR3 has 15 residues. The CDR3 spells CSARAHPQGSYEQYF. CDR3 nucleotides: TGCAGTGCTAGAGCACACCCCCAGGGTTCCTACGAGCAGTACTTC.

This clonotype was seen a few times. The CDR3 bases are TGTGCCAGCAGCTTAAGGCCGCCCCTTGGGGGGGGAGGCGGGAGTAAGTACGAGCAGTACTTC. Its translation: CASSLRPPLGGGGGSKYEQYF. J is TRBJ2-7 and V is TRBV7-2, with TRBD2 matching 7 bases. The CDR3 runs 21 residues. Germline assignment: CDR1 SGHTA and CDR2 FQGNSA. The V gene end was trimmed by 2 bases and the J gene end by 4 bases; junction bases not matched to a gene: 26.

This chain links TRBV10-3 with TRBJ2-3; 9 nucleotides line up with TRBD2. Germline-derived CDR1 and CDR2 are ENHRY and SYGVKD. The CDR3 spans 16 residues. J gave up 0 bases and V 8 bases, and 9 bases lay outside the gene matches. The CDR3 reads CAIRDSGSSSTDTQYF. The CDR3 DNA sequence: TGTGCCATCCGAGATAGCGGGAGTAGTAGCACAGATACGCAGTATTTT.

This chain connects TRBV6-5 to TRBJ2-5, with 9 bases matching TRBD2. This CDR3 spans 15 amino acids. CDR1 is MNHEY, CDR2 SVGAGI, per germline. With 4 bases clipped from V and 9 bases from J, the junction kept 12 bases outside the gene matches. CDR3 region: CASSLTSGGPLAQYF. The CDR3 DNA reads TGTGCCAGCAGTTTGACTAGCGGAGGCCCTCTGGCCCAGTACTTC.

This clonotype was seen many times. The chain uses TRBV29-1 and TRBJ1-2; D is unclear. The CDR3 is 16 amino acids. The ends were cut back, 4 bases at V and 5 bases at J, with 23 bases in the middle. Germline V lookup: CDR1 SQVTM, CDR2 ANQGSEA. The CDR3 coding sequence is TGCAGCGTTGCACAGCGACTCGTGGTGTCGGGGTATGGCTACACCTTC. Protein product: CSVAQRLVVSGYGYTF.

This clonotype appeared a few times. The rearrangement uses TRBV6-1 and TRBJ2-7; 16 nucleotides match TRBD2. V shed 2 bases, J shed 6 bases, and the junction held 16 bases outside the gene matches. Germline CDR1 is MNHNS and CDR2 is SASEGT. CDR3 length: 20 amino acids. The CDR3 sequence: CASSESWGLAGGSTRGEQYF. In nucleotides, the CDR3 is TGTGCCAGCAGTGAATCGTGGGGACTAGCGGGAGGGAGTACAAGGGGCGAGCAGTACTTC.

Concerning this clonotype itself: A much larger clone lies a single base off, so this may be a read error. Given the absence of the conserved phenylalanine or tryptophan at the CDR3 end, a read error is likely. V gene TRBV7-2 combines with J gene TRBJ1-2; D is uncertain. Per the germline V gene, CDR1 is SGHTA and CDR2 is FQGNSA. The ends were cut back, 1 base at V and 4 bases at J, with 16 bases in the middle. This CDR3 is 16 amino acids long. CDR3 sequence (DNA): TGTGCCAGCAGCTTAGACTATGATGTAGGCACCTATGGCTACACCTCC. Translating it yields CASSLDYDVGTYGYTS.

This clonotype was observed many times. CDR3 DNA sequence: TGTGCCAGCAGGGTAGGGACTAGCGAGACCTACGAGCAGTACTTC. Protein product: CASRVGTSETYEQYF. The chain carries TRBV2 and TRBJ2-7, with TRBD2 matching 10 bases. V gave up 6 bases and J gave up 2 bases; unmatched junction bases: 7. The CDR3 is made up of 15 amino acids. The germline gives CDR1 SNHLY, CDR2 FYNNEI.

Only a few counts were recorded for this clonotype. CDR3 loop: CSALLRVGNQPQHF. CDR3 nucleotide sequence: TGCAGTGCTCTCCTAAGGGTTGGCAATCAGCCCCAGCATTTT. This sequence joins TRBV20-1 and TRBJ1-5; D is uncertain. CDR1 DFQATT and CDR2 SNEGSKA come from the germline V gene (reference sequence). The ends were cut back, 5 bases at V and 2 bases at J, with 13 bases in the middle. The CDR3 loop spans 14 amino acids.

This clonotype came up many times. The rearrangement joins TRBV28 to TRBJ1-5; tentative D call: TRBD1 (5 bases). This CDR3 spans 16 amino acids. V shed 6 bases and J shed 0 bases, with 15 bases lying between them. Germline V gives CDR1 MDHEN, CDR2 SYDVKM. CDR3: CASRQASGLSNQPQHF. The CDR3 DNA follows: TGTGCCAGCAGGCAAGCTTCGGGACTTAGCAATCAGCCCCAGCATTTT.

The chain recombines TRBV30 with TRBJ2-7; D is uncertain. Germline V lookup: CDR1 GTSNPN, CDR2 SVGIG (reference sequence). CDR3 length: 12 residues. Trimming took off 4 bases at V and 4 bases at J, with 11 bases between the two ends. The CDR3 sequence is CAWMGQVYEQYF. The CDR3 nucleotides read TGTGCCTGGATGGGTCAGGTTTACGAGCAGTACTTC.

J is TRBJ2-2 and V is TRBV5-6, with 10 bases that match TRBD2. The CDR3 covers 16 residues. V trimming: 4 bases; J trimming: 8 bases; junction bases outside the gene matches: 11. Germline V gene sequence: CDR1 SGHDT, CDR2 YYEEEE. The CDR3 bases are TGTGCCAGCAGCCGCCTTCTAGCGGGAGTTTCTGGGGAGCTGTTTTTT. Its protein product is CASSRLLAGVSGELFF.

This chain uses TRBV20-1 with TRBJ2-2; D ambiguous. The CDR3 is 11 residues long. Germline V CDR1 and CDR2: DFQATT, SNEGSKA (reference sequence). Trimming took off 6 bases at V and 5 bases at J, with 7 bases between the two ends. CDR3 sequence: CSAKGTGELFF. CDR3 sequence (DNA): TGCAGTGCAAAAGGAACCGGGGAGCTGTTTTTT.

This clonotype was detected ten times or more. The chain links TRBV7-2 to TRBJ2-7; D is perhaps TRBD2 (6 bases). This CDR3 has 15 amino acids. V was shortened by 5 bases and J by 3 bases, with 17 bases between the two germline ends. CDR1 is SGHTA and CDR2 is FQGNSA in the germline V gene. The CDR3 is CASSPAPGLSYEQYF. In DNA, the CDR3 is TGTGCCAGCAGCCCGGCCCCGGGACTTAGCTACGAGCAGTACTTC. The full variable domain, with the rest looked up from reference TRBV7-2 and TRBJ2-7, is GAGVSQSPSNKVTEKGKDVELRCDPISGHTALYWYRQSLGQGLEFLIYFQGNSAPDKSGLPSDRFSAERTGGSVSTLTIQRTQQEDSAVYLCASSPAPGLSYEQYFGPGTRLTVT.

This clonotype occurred a few times. V gene TRBV20-1 combines with J gene TRBJ1-2, with D hard to call. CDR3 length: 14 amino acids. The V end lost 4 bases, the J end lost 7 bases, and 19 bases lay between the germline ends. CDR1 is DFQATT and CDR2 is SNEGSKA in the germline V gene (reference sequence). The DNA of the CDR3 is TGCAGTGCTAAGCCCTATGAATCACCTGGTGGCTACACCTTC. Protein sequence: CSAKPYESPGGYTF.

This clonotype has just a few counts. J is TRBJ2-2 and V is TRBV20-1; the D is unclear. The germline V gene encodes CDR1 DFQATT and CDR2 SNEGSKA (reference sequence). The CDR3 loop spans 12 amino acids. V lost 0 bases, J lost 9 bases, and 8 bases lay in between. The chain's CDR3 is CSARDGSRELFF. CDR3 nucleotide sequence: TGCAGTGCTAGAGATGGCTCGCGGGAGCTGTTTTTT.

The sample holds a few counts of this clonotype. The rearrangement links TRBV9 to TRBJ2-3; 7 positions match TRBD2. The CDR3 is made up of 17 amino acids. V gave up 4 bases and J gave up 0 bases; unmatched junction bases: 11. Looked up from germline, CDR1 is SGDLS and CDR2 is YYNGEE. Written as DNA, the CDR3 is TGTGCCAGCAGCACTTTTGGGGACGGGAGGAGCACAGATACGCAGTATTTT. This gives the protein CASSTFGDGRSTDTQYF.

This chain connects TRBV7-9 to TRBJ2-2, with no clear D. In germline, CDR1 is SEHNR, CDR2 FQNEAQ (reference sequence). V lost 3 bases, J lost 12 bases, and 11 bases lay in between. The CDR3 loop spans 12 amino acids. The CDR3 DNA reads as TGTGCCAGCAGCTTGGCCACCGAAAAGCTGTTTTTT. Translated, it gives CASSLATEKLFF.

The sample holds a few counts of this clonotype. The chain joins TRBV20-1 to TRBJ2-3, with unresolved D. The V gene lost 3 bases and the J gene lost 5 bases, with 18 bases spanning the gap. CDR1 is DFQATT and CDR2 is SNEGSKA in the germline V gene (reference sequence). The CDR3 loop spans 15 amino acids. As DNA, the CDR3 is TGCAGTGCTAGTAGAGCTTGGCGGTTAATAGATACGCAGTATTTT. This gives the protein CSASRAWRLIDTQYF.

V usage is TRBV5-1 and J usage is TRBJ2-2; possibly TRBD2 for D (6 bases). V was clipped by 4 bases and J by 0 bases, with 19 bases between them. Germline V gene sequence: CDR1 SGHRS, CDR2 YFSETQ. This CDR3 spans 18 amino acids. Here the CDR3 DNA reads TGCGCCAGCAGCCCCGGGACTTCAACGAAGGCGAACACCGGGGAGCTGTTTTTT. Translation gives CASSPGTSTKANTGELFF. Together with reference TRBV5-1 and TRBJ2-2, the CDR3 gives the full variable domain: KAGVTQTPRYLIKTRGQQVTLSCSPISGHRSVSWYQQTPGQGLQFLFEYFSETQRNKGNFPGRFSGRQFSNSRSEMNVSTLELGDSALYLCASSPGTSTKANTGELFFGEGSRLTVL.

In this sample, this clonotype turned up a few times. The rearrangement joins TRBV6-1 to TRBJ2-7, with TRBD1 matching 7 bases. This CDR3 region has 14 residues. Germline V gene lookup returns CDR1 MNHNS and CDR2 SASEGT. Germline trimming cut 1 base from V and 7 bases from J; bases unmatched to any gene: 7. In nucleotides, the CDR3 is TGTGCCAGCAGTGAAGTGACAGGGATACGTGAGCAGTACTTC. It translates to CASSEVTGIREQYF.

The V gene is TRBV19, the J gene TRBJ2-7, with D uncertain. This CDR3 has 17 residues. Trimming shortened V by 4 bases and J by 9 bases, and 28 bases separated the two germline ends. Germline CDR1 is LNHDA and CDR2 is SQIVND (reference sequence). CDR3 bases: TGTGCCAGTAGTACTGACCTGGCAGCACGTTTCCTATCCGGGCAGTACTTC. It is translated as CASSTDLAARFLSGQYF.

The genes are TRBV18 and TRBJ2-2; 8 bases are a match to TRBD1. Losses at the gene ends were 1 base for V and 4 bases for J; bases not matched to a gene: 8. The V gene's germline CDR1 is KGHSH and CDR2 LQKENI. CDR3 length: 17 amino acids. CDR3 region: CASSPLRDRHITGELFF. CDR3 bases: TGTGCCAGCTCACCACTCCGGGACAGGCATATCACCGGGGAGCTGTTTTTT.

This clonotype showed up many times. The chain has TRBV28 and TRBJ1-1; tentatively, D is TRBD1 (5 bases). Trimming shortened V by 3 bases and J by 1 base, and 18 bases separated the two germline ends. The CDR3 extends over 17 amino acids. CDR1 and CDR2 from the germline V gene are MDHEN and SYDVKM. In DNA form, the CDR3 reads TGTGCCAGCAGTTTCCCCTTCGGGACTATTGGGAACACTGAAGCTTTCTTT. Encoded protein: CASSFPFGTIGNTEAFF.

The J gene is TRBJ2-3, the V gene TRBV30, with 9 bases lining up with TRBD2. V dropped 3 bases and J dropped 6; count of bases not matched to a gene: 7. Per the germline V gene, CDR1 is GTSNPN and CDR2 is SVGIG (reference sequence). This CDR3 region has 14 residues. The CDR3: CAWSDLAGSDTQYF. Here the CDR3 DNA reads TGTGCCTGGAGCGATCTAGCGGGATCGGATACGCAGTATTTT.

Comments on this clonotype: The germline gene is not matched at one end of the junction; a read error may be the cause. V is TRBV5-1 and J is TRBJ2-7; D tentatively reads TRBD1 or TRBD2 (6 bases each). Per germline, CDR1 SGHRS and CDR2 YFSETQ. This CDR3 has 14 amino acids. CDR3 amino acids: CASTLGGSLYEQYF. For the CDR3, the DNA is TGCGCCAGCACCTTGGGGGGCTCCTTGTACGAGCAGTACTTC.

Ten or more counts support this clonotype. The gene calls are TRBV15 and TRBJ2-7; tentatively, D is TRBD1 (6 bases). Germline CDR1 reads LNHNV; CDR2 reads YYDKDF (reference sequence). V was trimmed by 8 bases and J by 3 bases, leaving 17 bases between them. The length of the CDR3 is 14 residues. CDR3 DNA: TGTGCCACCCCTTACCCGGGACACCACTACGAGCAGTACTTC. Translation gives CATPYPGHHYEQYF. The full variable domain, with the rest looked up from reference TRBV15 and TRBJ2-7, is DAMVIQNPRYQVTQFGKPVTLSCSQTLNHNVMYWYQQKSSQAPKLLFHYYDKDFNNEADTPDNFQSRRPNTSFCFLDIRSPGLGDTAMYLCATPYPGHHYEQYFGPGTRLTVT.

This clonotype was counted a few times. V is TRBV6-1 and J is TRBJ1-4, with 7 bases fitting TRBD1. The CDR3 totals 14 residues. Germline loops: CDR1 MNHNS, CDR2 SASEGT. With V trimmed by 8 bases and J by 1 base, 4 bases remained unmatched. The CDR3 is CASDQGGTNEKLFF. The CDR3 coding sequence is TGTGCCAGCGACCAGGGGGGAACTAATGAAAAACTGTTTTTT.

There are a few counts of this clonotype. The J gene is TRBJ1-6, the V gene TRBV27; possible D gene TRBD1, 6 bases. The V end was cut by 5 bases, the J end by 3 bases, with 20 bases between. The CDR3 is 18 amino acids. In germline, CDR1 is MNHEY, CDR2 SMNVEV (reference sequence). DNA for the CDR3: TGTGCCAGCAGTCCCCGGGACACCGTCCTGGGCTATAATTCACCCCTCCACTTT. It is translated as CASSPRDTVLGYNSPLHF.

A few counts support this clonotype. The junction departs from the called germline gene at one end, perhaps through a read error. J is TRBJ1-6 and V is TRBV5-1, with a weak D call TRBD1 (6 bases). CDR1 SGHRS and CDR2 YFSETQ come from the germline V gene. The CDR3 extends over 16 amino acids. This CDR3 reads CASSLDSSSYNSPLHF. In DNA, the CDR3 is TGTGCCAGCAGCTTGGACAGCAGCTCCTATAATTCACCCCTCCACTTT.

This clonotype was detected many times. The rearrangement links TRBV11-2 to TRBJ2-7; D is possibly TRBD2 (6 bases). The CDR3 is 17 residues long. Germline CDR1 SGHAT, CDR2 FQNNGV. The ends were cut back, 6 bases at V and 0 bases at J, with 21 bases in the middle. Here the CDR3 reads CASSPGLAGSASYEQYF. The CDR3 DNA reads as TGTGCCAGCAGTCCCGGACTGGCGGGATCAGCCTCCTACGAGCAGTACTTC.